These 5 T cell receptor beta chains were all obtained from the same sample, sequenced in a study of blood T cell repertoires in COVID-19 (dated by TCRdb to the early 2020s). The receptor library was made with the immunoSEQ multiplex PCR assay. In TCRdb, the immuneACCESS table is reduced to in-frame sequences with V and J assigned. These tables do not hold every clone; where another copy was compared, an unresolved V gene accounts for under half, and the others remain unexplained. This sample has roughly 100,000 clones in its table, and 75% to 90% of those were observed once. The ten largest clones represent just under 4.5% of the sample. The sequenced sample was peripheral blood. The receptors were sampled from a human donor in a cohort sampled during active COVID-19.

The rearrangement uses TRBV10-3 and TRBJ2-2; 9 bases map to TRBD2. Trimming took 11 bases from V and 0 from J; bases not matched to a gene: 7. This CDR3 contains 15 residues. Per the germline V gene, CDR1 is ENHRY and CDR2 is SYGVKD. The CDR3 reads CARGRGGANTGELFF. The CDR3 coding sequence is TGTGCCCGCGGGCGGGGGGGCGCGAACACCGGGGAGCTGTTTTTT.

This rearrangement joins TRBV4-3 to TRBJ2-3; TRBD2 agrees at 13 bases. The germline CDR1 and CDR2 sequences are LGHNA and YSLEER. This CDR3 has 17 residues. V dropped 3 bases and J dropped 8; count of bases not matched to a gene: 11. The CDR3 DNA reads TGCGCCAGCAGCCATGGACTAGCGGGAGCCCACAGCGGTACGCAGTATTTT. This codes for CASSHGLAGAHSGTQYF.

The gene calls are TRBV3-1 (or the pseudogene TRBV3-2) and TRBJ2-3; 8 bases fit TRBD2. The V and J ends lost 5 bases and 4 bases, in that order; junction bases with no gene match: 11. Germline CDR1 LGHDT, CDR2 YNNKEL (reference sequence). The CDR3 has 16 residues. CDR3 sequence reads: CASSSGGRISADTQYF. CDR3 nucleotides: TGTGCCAGCAGCTCGGGGGGGCGAATATCAGCAGATACGCAGTATTTT.

The chain combines TRBV2 with TRBJ2-7, with D possibly matching TRBD1 (6 bases). This CDR3 comprises 14 residues. Germline CDR1 and CDR2: SNHLY and FYNNEI. Trimming left V 3 bases short and J 5 bases short, with 14 bases between. The chain's CDR3 is CASSDWQGSNEQYF. Here the CDR3 DNA reads TGTGCCAGCAGTGACTGGCAGGGGAGTAACGAGCAGTACTTC. Based on the CDR3 plus reference TRBV2 and TRBJ2-7, the full variable domain is EPEVTQTPSHQVTQMGQEVILRCVPISNHLYFYWYRQILGQKVEFLVSFYNNEISEKSEIFDDQFSVERPDGSNFTLKIRSTKLEDSAMYFCASSDWQGSNEQYFGPGTRLTVT.

V gene TRBV5-1 combines with J gene TRBJ1-1; 7 positions match TRBD1. In germline, CDR1 is SGHRS, CDR2 YFSETQ. The V and J ends lost 1 base and 8 bases, in that order; junction bases with no gene match: 5. This CDR3 is 13 amino acids long. The CDR3 DNA is TGCGCCAGCAGCTTGCAGGCGGACAGGGAAGCTTTCTTT. As protein: CASSLQADREAFF. Full variable domain (rest looked up from reference TRBV5-1 and TRBJ1-1): KAGVTQTPRYLIKTRGQQVTLSCSPISGHRSVSWYQQTPGQGLQFLFEYFSETQRNKGNFPGRFSGRQFSNSRSEMNVSTLELGDSALYLCASSLQADREAFFGQGTRLTVV.